Presented here are 13 T cell receptor beta chains from one specimen sequenced in a study of T cell responses to AZD1222 COVID-19 vaccine. Some clones are missing from TCRdb's copy, which holds only in-frame ones; the method was immunoSEQ multiplex PCR. This table has over 100,000 clones, roughly 88% appearing once. The specimen was peripheral blood, collected on day 0 of AZD1222 vaccination. The receptor source for this set is an adult in good health.

The chain joins TRBV19 to TRBJ1-2, with 8 bases matching TRBD1. This CDR3 contains 15 residues. CDR1 LNHDA and CDR2 SQIVND come from the germline V gene (reference sequence). The trim removed 6 bases at V and 0 bases at J, leaving 6 bases unmatched. This chain's CDR3 is CASSRTGYPNYGYTF. CDR3 nucleotide sequence: TGTGCCAGTAGCAGGACAGGGTATCCTAACTATGGCTACACCTTC.

The J gene is TRBJ2-1, the V gene TRBV7-8; TRBD2 aligns across 9 bases. The junction had 14 bases not matched to a gene; V was cut back by 4 bases and J by 4 bases. Germline-derived CDR1 and CDR2 are SGHVS and FQNEAQ. This CDR3 region has 18 residues. The CDR3 protein is CASSSPLSGGLIYNEQFF. CDR3 coding DNA: TGTGCCAGCAGCTCCCCGTTGAGCGGGGGGTTGATATACAATGAGCAGTTCTTC.

The rearrangement links TRBV27 to TRBJ1-5, with 7 bases identical to TRBD1. The V and J ends lost 2 bases and 0 bases, in that order; junction bases with no gene match: 4. The CDR3 runs to 16 residues. In germline, CDR1 is MNHEY, CDR2 SMNVEV (reference sequence). The DNA of the CDR3 is TGTGCCAGCAGTTTAGAGGGACAGCATAGCAATCAGCCCCAGCATTTT. This codes for CASSLEGQHSNQPQHF.

The chain carries TRBV2 and TRBJ1-1; D possibly corresponds to TRBD1 (6 bases). The V end lost 3 bases, the J end lost 0 bases, and 14 bases lay between the germline ends. CDR1 is SNHLY and CDR2 is FYNNEI in the germline V gene. The CDR3 consists of 16 residues. The CDR3 is CASSEGAGVMNTEAFF. DNA of the CDR3: TGTGCCAGCAGTGAGGGAGCAGGGGTCATGAACACTGAAGCTTTCTTT.

The sample holds a few counts of this clone. CDR3 amino acids: CAIGTGNQPQHF. The CDR3 nucleotides are TGTGCCATTGGGACAGGCAATCAGCCCCAGCATTTT. The J gene is TRBJ1-5, the V gene TRBV19, with 7 bases aligning to TRBD1. Germline trimming cut 10 bases from V and 2 bases from J; bases unmatched to any gene: 2. Germline V gene lookup returns CDR1 LNHDA and CDR2 SQIVND (reference sequence). The CDR3 is 12 residues long.

The J gene is TRBJ1-3, the V gene TRBV2; weak D call: TRBD1 (6 bases). Trimming stripped 0 bases from V and 0 bases from J, with 12 bases between. CDR1 is SNHLY, CDR2 FYNNEI, per germline. The CDR3 length is 17 residues. As DNA, the CDR3 is TGTGCCAGCAGTGAAGCCCCCCGGGGGCCCTCTGGAAACACCATATATTTT. Protein product: CASSEAPRGPSGNTIYF.

The V and J genes are TRBV7-2 and TRBJ1-4; D gene ambiguous. CDR3 length equals 16 residues. Germline V gene lookup returns CDR1 SGHTA and CDR2 FQGNSA. The V gene lost 5 bases and the J gene lost 0 bases, with 13 bases spanning the gap. This CDR3 is CASSPRTAATNEKLFF. CDR3 nucleotide sequence: TGTGCCAGCAGCCCCCGGACGGCCGCAACTAATGAAAAACTGTTTTTT.

The V gene is TRBV11-2, the J gene TRBJ2-2, with 8 bases fitting TRBD2. The CDR3 spans 15 residues. Unmatched junction bases numbered 2, after V lost 1 base and J lost 4 bases. The germline V gene encodes CDR1 SGHAT and CDR2 FQNNGV. CDR3 bases: TGTGCCAGCAGCTTAGTTCGGGGGGGCACCGGGGAGCTGTTTTTT. It translates to CASSLVRGGTGELFF.

The chain has TRBV5-1 and TRBJ1-3; D might be TRBD1 (5 bases). CDR3 size: 17 residues. CDR1 is SGHRS, CDR2 YFSETQ, per germline. The V end lost 0 bases, the J end lost 2 bases, and 15 bases lay between the germline ends. The CDR3 reads CASSLDGGFRAGNTIYF. CDR3 nucleotide sequence: TGCGCCAGCAGCTTGGATGGGGGTTTCCGGGCTGGAAACACCATATATTTT. Combining the CDR3 with reference TRBV5-1 and TRBJ1-3 gives the whole variable domain KAGVTQTPRYLIKTRGQQVTLSCSPISGHRSVSWYQQTPGQGLQFLFEYFSETQRNKGNFPGRFSGRQFSNSRSEMNVSTLELGDSALYLCASSLDGGFRAGNTIYFGEGSWLTVV.

The gene calls are TRBV5-5 and TRBJ1-3; D gene uncertain. The CDR3 totals 16 residues. Trimming removed 0 bases at V and 2 bases at J, with 12 bases between. CDR1 and CDR2 from the germline V gene are SGHKS and YYEKEE (reference sequence). The CDR3 is CASSLVLDGAGNTIYF. The CDR3 nucleotides are TGTGCCAGCAGCTTGGTCCTGGACGGAGCTGGAAACACCATATATTTT.

This chain links TRBV19 with TRBJ2-7, with D hard to call. Trimming took off 2 bases at V and 3 bases at J, with 11 bases between the two ends. The CDR3 covers 14 residues. The germline CDR1 and CDR2 sequences are LNHDA and SQIVND (reference sequence). CDR3 sequence: CASSINYLGYEQYF. In DNA, the CDR3 is TGTGCCAGTAGTATAAACTATCTTGGCTACGAGCAGTACTTC.

The chain uses TRBV2 and TRBJ1-1, with 10 bases matching TRBD1. This CDR3 contains 15 residues. Germline CDR1 SNHLY, CDR2 FYNNEI. V trimming: 4 bases; J trimming: 3 bases; junction bases outside the gene matches: 5. CDR3 bases: TGTGCCAGCAGTGCTTTGACAGGGGGCTACACTGAAGCTTTCTTT. Encoded protein: CASSALTGGYTEAFF. The full variable domain, completed using reference TRBV2 and TRBJ1-1, is EPEVTQTPSHQVTQMGQEVILRCVPISNHLYFYWYRQILGQKVEFLVSFYNNEISEKSEIFDDQFSVERPDGSNFTLKIRSTKLEDSAMYFCASSALTGGYTEAFFGQGTRLTVV.

The CDR3 protein is CASSLSPPGQGFEQYF. The CDR3 DNA follows: TGCGCCAGCAGCTTGTCGCCCCCGGGACAGGGTTTCGAGCAGTACTTC. V usage is TRBV5-1 and J usage is TRBJ2-7; TRBD1 aligns across 9 bases. This CDR3 is built from 16 residues. The V gene's germline CDR1 is SGHRS and CDR2 YFSETQ. Trimming removed 1 base from V and 6 bases from J; junction bases left unmatched: 11.